This T cell receptor (beta chain) comes out of a study of cytomegalovirus exposure and HLA in healthy donors. Study-level findings and limits: Prior analysis indicated that the majority of TCR beta V segments exhibited productivity approximately 87% or approximately 30% of the time.

This clone is a singleton in its sample. The antigen is not known. Both 60 Vbeta primers and 13 Jbeta primers went into the PCR. Some clones are missing from TCRdb's copy, which holds only in-frame ones; the method was immunoSEQ multiplex PCR. This table has over 100,000 clones, around 9% appearing once. The TCR comes from a man in his forties or fifties in good health and CMV-seronegative. The source material was PBMCs.

The CDR3 coding sequence is TGTGCCAGCACTGGGACAGGTCTTAACACCGGGGAGCTGTTTTTT. Translation gives CASTGTGLNTGELFF. The rearrangement joins TRBV2 to TRBJ2-2; 8 bases align to TRBD1. The germline CDR1 and CDR2 sequences are SNHLY and FYNNEI. The trim removed 7 bases at V and 2 bases at J, leaving 6 bases unmatched. The CDR3 loop spans 15 amino acids.